Below, one TCR beta chain is given with its context. This clonotype occurred once. Its target antigen remains unknown. The sample holds no much larger clone one base away, and base qualities are not on file. One read represents weak support. Preparation of the library involved 5' RACE. Sequencer: Illumina HiSeq 2500. The second PCR ran for about 6 to 12 cycles and used a J-beta primer mix along with a sample-barcoded 5' primer. Each TCR beta cDNA molecule received a unique molecular identifier from a template-switch 5' adaptor carrying 12 random nucleotides. At least 2.5 million CDR3-containing paired-end reads were obtained from each sample. First-strand cDNA synthesis was performed from all RNA using the Mint cDNA synthesis kit, with priming by a TRBC-specific oligonucleotide. After uracil-DNA glycosylase treatment, a first 18-cycle PCR used universal primers M1SS and BC2_uni_R on all cDNA. Per the original workflow: Normalization of each sample was performed by random selection of 1 million high-quality reads, each carrying a distinct molecular identifier. Reads sharing molecular identifiers were discarded rather than binned into consensus sequences. MiTCR, with a Q25 quality threshold and the strictest error-elimination algorithm, was used for CDR3 identification, clonotype clustering and error correction. A nonparametric unseen species model using Euler transformation provided a lower-bound estimate of total TCR beta diversity. TCRdb reanalyzed the raw reads on its own, using fastp at Q25 for trimming and MiXCR for clone calling, and kept in-frame beta chains. Each record represents a unique CDR3 protein, reported with the most common genes and DNA among its rows. What appears here as the V and J calls and clone size reflects TCRdb's work, not the paper's. Recorded for this sample are hundreds of thousands of distinct CDR3 sequences; about 30% of them occurred a single time. 15% of the sample comes from the top ten.

This specimen comes from a study of blood T cells in healthy people across ages (dated by TCRdb to the mid-2010s). As for the study more broadly: In model experiments, roughly one uniquely barcoded TCR beta cDNA molecule per two T cells was captured by template switching. The study measured age-related changes in TCR beta repertoire diversity using deep sequencing normalized with unique cDNA molecular identifiers. The donors were divided into four age groups: young (average around 16 years), middle-aged (approximately 42), aged (around 59) and long-lived (more than 75). The study analyzed two additional independent replicas of 1 million unique cDNA reads from the same blood draw for two donors, one aged 18 to 30 and one aged 80 or older. To avoid experimental bias, donors of different ages were distributed randomly across sequencing lanes. Points the paper makes about the study in general: The CMV infection status of donors was not known, potentially confounding age-related changes in expanded clonotypes. Compared with the aged group, the long-lived group had more naive CD4+ T cells, fewer expanded clones and increased TCR diversity, suggesting age selection. Estimates of total diversity from one million sequenced T cells were regarded as lower bounds and underestimates. Observed TCR beta diversity per million T cells fell roughly linearly with age, and a significant reduction was already apparent by age about 36. Since profiling was done on bulk unsorted PBMCs, naive and antigen-experienced compartments could not be conclusively compared. A strong correlation was found between observed TCR beta diversity and the percentage of naive T cells measured by flow cytometry.

CDR1 is given as SGHAT and CDR2 as FQNNGV, both from the germline V gene. The CDR3 holds 11 amino acids from the cysteine to the phenylalanine. The CDR3 DNA has 33 bases and is translated from base 1. V is shortened by 4 bases, J by 9 bases, and the region joining them spans 7 bases. The donors were about 40 Caucasian individuals from Russia, aged roughly 6 to 95 years, who were systemically healthy. Each donor gave approximately 9.4 milliliters of peripheral blood, drawn into EDTA-treated Vacutainer tubes. PBMCs were isolated by Ficoll-Paque density-gradient centrifugation, with at least 6 million obtained per sample. Total RNA was extracted from PBMCs with Trizol reagent, with at least 6 micrograms obtained per sample. Naive CD45RAhigh/CD27high T cell percentages were measured by flow cytometry on a PBMC aliquot from every donor.

The V gene is TRBV11-2 and the J gene is TRBJ2-4; the D gene assignment is ambiguous. This receptor was taken from a woman aged 80 or older in good health. Donor details come from another sample of the same person, matched by shared clones. The specimen was blood. CDR3 loop: CASSYRGIQYF. Here is the DNA: TGTGCCAGCAGCTATCGAGGCATTCAGTACTTC.